One and the same sample provided the 19 T cell receptor beta chains below, sequenced in a study of molecular identifiers for immune sequencing clone quantification. TCRdb called the PCR reads again in MiXCR, with one record for every CDR3 protein. The table includes approximately 500,000 distinct CDR3 sequences, about a quarter detected once. Sequencing was done on a sample of naive CD8+ T cells from blood, with Jurkat cell RNA spiked in. The subset was: FACS-sorted CD8+CD4-CCR7+CD45RA+ naive T cells. The receptors derive from a human donor in good health. Some libraries in this study had Jurkat cell RNA spiked in.

This clonotype has ten or more counts. This CDR3 reads CASSDEASRMNTEAFF. CDR3 bases: TGTGCCAGCAGTGACGAGGCGAGTCGGATGAACACTGAAGCTTTCTTT. This chain joins TRBV7-9 and TRBJ1-1, with D unresolved. This CDR3 region has 16 residues. V was shortened by 6 bases and J by 0 bases, with 17 bases between the two germline ends. CDR1 is SEHNR and CDR2 is FQNEAQ in the germline V gene (reference sequence).

At least ten counts were recorded for this clonotype. V and J are TRBV5-1 and TRBJ2-7; D is perhaps TRBD2 (6 bases). CDR3 size: 15 residues. V gave up 3 bases and J gave up 6 bases, with 19 bases separating them. Germline CDR1 and CDR2: SGHRS and YFSETQ. CDR3 amino acids: CASSSPSGGTGEQYF. The CDR3 DNA follows: TGCGCCAGCAGCTCCCCCAGTGGAGGGACCGGCGAGCAGTACTTC.

About this clonotype: Sequence at one end of the junction differs from germline and may be a read error. The V and J genes are TRBV7-8 and TRBJ2-7, with D possibly TRBD1 on 6 matching bases. Germline V gene sequence: CDR1 SGHVS, CDR2 FQNEAQ. The CDR3 sequence is 15 residues long. CDR3 nucleotide sequence: TGTACCAGCAGCCTCGGACAGATAAGCTCCTACGAGCAGTACTTC. Its protein product is CTSSLGQISSYEQYF.

Notes on this clonotype: At one boundary the junction diverges from the germline segment, which might be a read error. The rearrangement joins TRBV4-1 to TRBJ2-1; perhaps TRBD2 as D (6 bases). Germline CDR1 and CDR2: MGHRA and YSYEKL. The CDR3 is made up of 15 amino acids. The CDR3 is CASSQATSSYNKQFF. The CDR3 region has the DNA TGCGCCAGCAGCCAAGCGACTAGTTCCTACAATAAGCAGTTCTTC.

This clonotype has a count of ten or more. This rearrangement joins TRBV6-6 to TRBJ2-4, with D unresolved. The ends were cut back, 0 bases at V and 5 bases at J, with 5 bases in the middle. The germline V gene encodes CDR1 MNHNY and CDR2 SVGAGI (reference sequence). This CDR3 has 13 residues. CDR3 coding DNA: TGTGCCAGCAGTTACTCGGACCAAAACATTCAGTACTTC. Its translation is CASSYSDQNIQYF.

A note on this clonotype: This clone may be a read error of a much larger clone one base away. CDR3 protein: CSVVSGEQFF. The CDR3 DNA reads as TGCAGCGTTGTAAGCGGAGAGCAGTTCTTC. V gene TRBV29-1 combines with J gene TRBJ2-1, with D maybe TRBD2 (5 bases). CDR3 length: 10 residues. CDR1 SQVTM and CDR2 ANQGSEA come from the germline V gene. V was clipped by 4 bases and J by 10 bases, with 8 bases between them.

This clonotype was counted a few times. The chain recombines TRBV28 with TRBJ1-3; TRBD1 is a possible D gene (5 bases). The V end lost 9 bases, the J end lost 2 bases, and 11 bases lay between the germline ends. This CDR3 has 13 amino acids. The germline V gene encodes CDR1 MDHEN and CDR2 SYDVKM. As DNA, the CDR3 is TGTGCCAGTAAATTGGGGGCTGGAAACACCATATATTTT. It codes for CASKLGAGNTIYF.

The V call is TRBV6-5, the J call TRBJ1-1; possible D gene TRBD1, 5 bases. Trimming took 0 bases from V and 4 from J, leaving 12 bases between them. The CDR3 spans 15 residues. From germline, CDR1 is MNHEY and CDR2 SVGAGI. The CDR3 loop reads CASSYSIQGRTEAFF. The CDR3 DNA reads as TGTGCCAGCAGTTACTCGATCCAGGGACGCACTGAAGCTTTCTTT.

This rearrangement joins TRBV5-1 to TRBJ2-7; D assignment may be TRBD1 or TRBD2 (5 bases each). Trimming left V 1 base short and J 5 bases short, with 22 bases between. Germline V gene sequence: CDR1 SGHRS, CDR2 YFSETQ. The CDR3 totals 17 residues. CDR3: CASSLNPPGRQGDEQYF. CDR3 nucleotide sequence: TGCGCCAGCAGCTTGAACCCCCCGGGACGCCAAGGGGACGAGCAGTACTTC.

The chain links TRBV18 to TRBJ2-5; D may correspond to TRBD1 or TRBD2 (5 bases each). This CDR3 has 15 amino acids. CDR1 is KGHSH and CDR2 is LQKENI in the germline V gene. V was cut by 0 bases and J by 5 bases, with 13 bases left in between. The CDR3 here is CASSPPTRGWETQYF. In DNA form, the CDR3 reads TGTGCCAGCTCACCACCGACGAGGGGATGGGAGACCCAGTACTTC.

This clonotype was counted ten times or more. The chain combines TRBV4-3 with TRBJ1-1; 7 bases map to TRBD1. V shed 0 bases and J 0 bases; nucleotides not matched to a gene: 10. This CDR3 spans 18 amino acids. Germline-derived CDR1 and CDR2 are LGHNA and YSLEER. The CDR3 nucleotides are TGCGCCAGCAGCCAAGAGATTCAAGGGACAGCCATGAACACTGAAGCTTTCTTT. Its translation is CASSQEIQGTAMNTEAFF.

This clonotype showed up just a few times. The chain uses TRBV21-1 and TRBJ1-5; the D call in the table, TRBD1, was not verified against the DNA. TRBV21-1 is marked as a pseudogene. The length of the CDR3 is 16 residues. This chain's CDR3 is CASSSGTHNSNQPQHF. The CDR3 DNA reads TGTGCCAGCAGCAGCGGGACACATAATAGCAATCAGCCCCAGCATTTT.

This clonotype occurred many times. V is TRBV7-2 and J is TRBJ2-3; 8 bases match TRBD2. V was clipped by 2 bases and J by 7 bases; unmatched bases: 11. The CDR3 is made up of 16 amino acids. Germline CDR1 is SGHTA and CDR2 is FQGNSA. CDR3 amino acids: CASSLRGGGPRYTQYF. The CDR3 coding sequence is TGTGCCAGCAGCTTAAGGGGCGGGGGGCCCCGGTATACGCAGTATTTT.

In its sample, this clonotype was seen many times. The gene calls are TRBV4-3 and TRBJ2-4; D remains ambiguous. This CDR3 is built from 17 residues. The ends were cut back, 3 bases at V and 0 bases at J, with 15 bases in the middle. Germline V gives CDR1 LGHNA, CDR2 YSLEER. CDR3 in DNA: TGCGCCAGCAGCCATTTTACGACGTCGGTAGCCAAAAACATTCAGTACTTC. Protein: CASSHFTTSVAKNIQYF.

A few counts support this clonotype. V gene TRBV21-1 combines with J gene TRBJ1-5. TRBV21-1 is shown as a pseudogene. The CDR3 is 14 amino acids. CDR3 nucleotides: TGTGCCAGCAGCAAAGGGACGGAGAATCAGCCCCAGCATTTT. Translating it yields CASSKGTENQPQHF.

The rearrangement joins TRBV30 to TRBJ2-2, with D uncertain. Germline assignment: CDR1 GTSNPN and CDR2 SVGIG (reference sequence). The CDR3 covers 11 residues. V lost 4 bases to trimming and J lost 5 bases, with 5 bases between them. In nucleotides, the CDR3 is TGTGCCTGGACTGAGACCGGGGAGCTGTTTTTT. This gives the protein CAWTETGELFF.

The chain employs TRBV2 and TRBJ1-5; D remains ambiguous. Germline CDR1 reads SNHLY; CDR2 reads FYNNEI. This CDR3 has 14 residues. Between the trimmed V and J ends, which lost 1 base and 0 bases, there was a span of 4 bases. CDR3 sequence reads: CASSEEDSNQPQHF. CDR3 DNA sequence: TGTGCCAGCAGTGAAGAGGATAGCAATCAGCCCCAGCATTTT.

The chain has TRBV4-1 and TRBJ2-5; tentative D call: TRBD1 (5 bases). This CDR3 region has 18 residues. Trimming cost V 0 bases and J 0 bases, with 17 bases left between them. Per the germline V gene, CDR1 is MGHRA and CDR2 is YSYEKL. CDR3 DNA: TGCGCCAGCAGCCAAGACCCCCTACAAGGGGATGACCAAGAGACCCAGTACTTC. Amino acid sequence: CASSQDPLQGDDQETQYF.

This clonotype was recorded a few times. Given the absence of the conserved phenylalanine or tryptophan at the CDR3 end, a read error is likely. V usage is TRBV27 and J usage is TRBJ2-3; no clear D. Trimming removed 2 bases from V and 2 bases from J, with 11 bases in between. This CDR3 is built from 15 residues. Germline CDR1 reads MNHEY; CDR2 reads SMNVEV (reference sequence). CDR3 bases: TGTGCCAGCAGTTTAGGTACCAGGTACACAGATACGCAGTATGTT. Its translation: CASSLGTRYTDTQYV.